The T cell receptor (beta chain) described here comes from a study of blood T cells in healthy people across ages. The CDR3 extends over 14 amino acids. The V gene end was trimmed by 3 bases and the J gene end by 4 bases; junction bases not matched to a gene: 8. The V gene's germline CDR1 is DFQATT and CDR2 SNEGSKA (reference sequence). In this sample, this clonotype turned up once. PCR was performed a second time for about 7 to 12 cycles using a sample-barcoded 5' primer and a J-beta primer mix. TCRdb analysed the 5' RACE reads with MiXCR anew, one entry per CDR3 protein. Among 800,000 to 1,000,000 distinct CDR3 sequences listed, around 48% were seen once.

The receptor comes from a man aged 25 to 40 in good health. The rearrangement uses TRBV20-1 and TRBJ1-2, with 7 bases that match TRBD1. The sequenced sample consisted of blood. The CDR3 protein is CSASLRQGTYGYTF. In nucleotides, the CDR3 is TGCAGTGCTAGTCTAAGACAGGGCACCTATGGCTACACCTTC.